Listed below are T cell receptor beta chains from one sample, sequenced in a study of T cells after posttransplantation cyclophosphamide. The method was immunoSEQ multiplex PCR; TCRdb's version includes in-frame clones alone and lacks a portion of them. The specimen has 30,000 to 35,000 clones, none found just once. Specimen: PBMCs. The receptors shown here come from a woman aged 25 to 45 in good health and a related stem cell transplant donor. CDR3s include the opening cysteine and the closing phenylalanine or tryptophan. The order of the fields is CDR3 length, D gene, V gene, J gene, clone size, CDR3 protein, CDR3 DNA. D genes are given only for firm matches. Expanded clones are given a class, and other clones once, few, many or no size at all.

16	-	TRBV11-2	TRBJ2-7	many	CASSLTGQTLSYEQYF	TGTGCCAGCAGCTTAACCGGACAGACCCTCTCCTACGAGCAGTACTTC
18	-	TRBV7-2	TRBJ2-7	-	CASSLQGSGRGPSYEQYF	TGTGCCAGCAGCTTACAGGGGTCAGGGAGGGGACCCTCCTACGAGCAGTACTTC
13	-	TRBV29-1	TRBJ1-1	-	CSAITGSYTEAFF	TGCAGCGCAATTACAGGGAGTTACACTGAAGCTTTCTTT
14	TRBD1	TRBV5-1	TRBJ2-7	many	CASSWGQGSYEQYF	TGCGCCAGCAGCTGGGGACAGGGTTCCTACGAGCAGTACTTC
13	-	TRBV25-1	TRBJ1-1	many	CASSEIKNTEAFF	TGTGCCAGCAGTGAAATAAAGAACACTGAAGCTTTCTTT
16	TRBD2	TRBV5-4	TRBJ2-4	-	CASSLRPGGQKNIQYF	TGTGCCAGCAGCTTGCGACCGGGGGGGCAGAAAAACATTCAGTACTTC
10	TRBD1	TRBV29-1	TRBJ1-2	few	CSVDGTAYDF	TGCAGCGTTGACGGGACAGCCTATGACTTC
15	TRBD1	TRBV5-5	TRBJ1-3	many	CASSLQGARGNTIYF	TGTGCCAGCAGCTTGCAGGGGGCGCGTGGAAACACCATATATTTT
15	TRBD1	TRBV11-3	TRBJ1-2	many	CASSSHPTGVDGYTF	TGTGCCAGCAGCTCCCACCCGACAGGGGTCGATGGCTACACCTTC
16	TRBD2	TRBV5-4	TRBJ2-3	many	CASSPKAGASTDTQYF	TGTGCCAGCAGCCCCAAAGCGGGGGCGAGTACAGATACGCAGTATTTT
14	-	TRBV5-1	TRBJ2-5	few	CASSLEGRRETQYF	TGCGCCAGCAGCTTGGAGGGTAGGAGGGAGACCCAGTACTTC
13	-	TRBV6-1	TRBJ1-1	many	CASSELGNTEAFF	TGTGCCAGCAGTGAACTCGGGAACACTGAAGCTTTCTTT
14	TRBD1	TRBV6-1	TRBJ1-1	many	CASSETGRNTEAFF	TGTGCCAGCAGTGAGACAGGGAGAAACACTGAAGCTTTCTTT
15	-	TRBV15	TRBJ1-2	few	CATSTRTARNYGYTF	TGTGCCACCAGCACCCGGACTGCCCGTAACTATGGCTACACCTTC
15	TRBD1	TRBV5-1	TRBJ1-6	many	CASSLRQGYNSPLHF	TGCGCCAGCAGCTTGCGACAGGGCTATAATTCACCCCTCCACTTT
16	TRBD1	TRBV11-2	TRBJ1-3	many	CASSATGTGPGNTIYF	TGTGCCAGCAGCGCAACCGGGACAGGGCCTGGAAACACCATATATTTT
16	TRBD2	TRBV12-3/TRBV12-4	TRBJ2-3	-	CASSLRLAGVTDTQYF	TGTGCCAGCAGTTTAAGGCTAGCGGGGGTCACAGATACGCAGTATTTT
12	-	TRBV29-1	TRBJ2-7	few	CSVKEGASEQYF	TGCAGCGTTAAGGAGGGCGCGTCCGAGCAGTACTTC
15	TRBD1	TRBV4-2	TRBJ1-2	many	CASSQLGQGPGGYTF	TGTGCCAGCAGCCAACTGGGACAGGGGCCTGGTGGCTACACCTTC
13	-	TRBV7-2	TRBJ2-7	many	CASSQGTPYRQYF	TGTGCCAGCAGCCAAGGGACACCGTACCGTCAGTACTTC
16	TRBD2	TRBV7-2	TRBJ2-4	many	CASRRGGTSGGGYQYF	TGTGCCAGCAGACGAGGTGGGACTAGCGGCGGTGGGTATCAGTACTTC
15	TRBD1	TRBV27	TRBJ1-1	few	CASSAAGGAGTEAFF	TGTGCCAGCAGTGCTGCAGGGGGCGCCGGCACTGAAGCTTTCTTT
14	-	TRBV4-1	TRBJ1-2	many	CASSQGRGGVGYTF	TGCGCCAGCAGCCAAGGGAGGGGAGGGGTTGGCTACACCTTC
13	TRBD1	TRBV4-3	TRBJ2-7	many	CASSPRTGDEQYF	TGCGCCAGCAGCCCGCGGACAGGGGACGAGCAGTACTTC
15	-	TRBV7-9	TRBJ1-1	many	CASSLASGGSGEAFF	TGTGCCAGCAGCTTAGCGTCGGGGGGGAGCGGAGAAGCTTTCTTT
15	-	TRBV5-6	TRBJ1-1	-	CASSFDQGDDTEAFF	TGTGCCAGCAGCTTCGATCAGGGCGATGACACTGAAGCTTTCTTT
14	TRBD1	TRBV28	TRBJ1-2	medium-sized	CASSYDRGYYGYTF	TGTGCCAGCAGTTACGACAGGGGATACTATGGCTACACCTTC
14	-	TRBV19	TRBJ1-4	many	CASSMRGTNEKLFF	TGTGCCAGTAGTATGAGGGGAACTAATGAAAAACTGTTTTTT
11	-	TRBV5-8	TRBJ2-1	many	CASSFSHEQFF	TGTGCCAGCAGCTTCTCTCATGAGCAGTTCTTC
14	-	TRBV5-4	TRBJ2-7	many	CASSLVGGQDEQYF	TGTGCCAGCAGCTTGGTCGGGGGGCAGGACGAGCAGTACTTC
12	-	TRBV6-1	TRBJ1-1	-	CASIRSGTEAFF	TGTGCCAGCATCCGTTCCGGGACAGAAGCTTTCTTT
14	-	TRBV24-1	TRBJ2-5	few	CATSEEGVEETQYF	TGTGCCACCAGTGAGGAGGGGGTAGAGGAGACCCAGTACTTC
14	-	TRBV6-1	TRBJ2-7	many	CASSEGGVSYEQYF	TGTGCCAGCAGTGAAGGAGGGGTTTCCTACGAGCAGTACTTC
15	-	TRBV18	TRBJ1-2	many	CASSPPDRQFYGYTF	TGTGCCAGCTCACCACCCGATCGACAGTTCTATGGCTACACCTTC
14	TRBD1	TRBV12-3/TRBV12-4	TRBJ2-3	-	CASSRDRGGSTQYF	TGTGCCAGCAGCCGGGACAGGGGAGGGAGTACGCAGTATTTT
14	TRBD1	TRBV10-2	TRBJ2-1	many	CASTRQGAYNEQFF	TGCGCCAGCACCCGACAGGGGGCTTACAATGAGCAGTTCTTC
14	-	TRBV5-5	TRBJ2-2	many	CASSFSPNTGELFF	TGTGCCAGCAGCTTCTCCCCGAACACCGGGGAGCTGTTTTTT
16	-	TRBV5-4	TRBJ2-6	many	CASSLPSLSGANVLTF	TGTGCCAGCAGCTTGCCCTCTCTCTCTGGGGCCAACGTCCTGACTTTC
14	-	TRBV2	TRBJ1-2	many	CASNDRLGGLGYTF	TGTGCCAGCAACGACAGGCTGGGAGGGCTTGGCTACACCTTC
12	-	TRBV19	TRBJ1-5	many	CASSKVNQPQHF	TGTGCCAGTAGTAAGGTCAATCAGCCCCAGCATTTT
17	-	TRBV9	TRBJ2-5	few	CASSAQKGDITLETQYF	TGTGCCAGCAGCGCCCAAAAGGGGGACATCACTTTGGAGACCCAGTACTTC
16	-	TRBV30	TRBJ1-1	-	CAWIPHLRGANTEAFF	TGTGCCTGGATTCCTCACCTCCGAGGGGCGAACACTGAAGCTTTCTTT
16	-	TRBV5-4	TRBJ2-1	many	CASSAGAGSSYNEQFF	TGTGCCAGCAGCGCTGGGGCGGGGAGCTCCTACAATGAGCAGTTCTTC
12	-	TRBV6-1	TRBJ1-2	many	CASSTQVEGYTF	TGTGCCAGCAGTACCCAGGTGGAAGGCTACACCTTC
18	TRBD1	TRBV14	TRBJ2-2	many	CASSQVGTAVRFAGELFF	TGTGCCAGCAGCCAAGTAGGGACAGCGGTGCGATTCGCCGGGGAGCTGTTTTTT
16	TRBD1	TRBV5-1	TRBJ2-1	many	CASSTGDRGTYNEQFF	TGCGCCAGCAGCACGGGGGACAGGGGGACCTACAATGAGCAGTTCTTC
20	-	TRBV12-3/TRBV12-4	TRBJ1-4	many	CASSFVSRVGISATNEKLFF	TGTGCCAGCAGTTTTGTCTCGAGGGTTGGTATTAGTGCAACTAATGAAAAACTGTTTTTT
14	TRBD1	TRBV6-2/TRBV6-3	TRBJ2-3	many	CASSSRGFSDTQYF	TGTGCCAGCAGTTCCAGGGGGTTTTCGGATACGCAGTATTTT
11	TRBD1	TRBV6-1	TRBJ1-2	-	CAESGGIGYTF	TGTGCCGAATCAGGGGGCATTGGCTACACCTTC
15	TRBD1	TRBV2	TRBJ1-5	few	CANSKQGEGNQPQHF	TGTGCCAACAGCAAACAGGGGGAGGGCAATCAGCCCCAGCATTTT
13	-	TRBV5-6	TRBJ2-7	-	CASSQDTVYEQYF	TGTGCCAGCAGCCAAGACACCGTCTACGAGCAGTACTTC
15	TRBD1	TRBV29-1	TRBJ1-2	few	CSVYAPTRGQGGYTF	TGCAGCGTTTACGCCCCTACCAGGGGGCAAGGTGGCTACACCTTC
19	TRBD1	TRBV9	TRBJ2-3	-	CASSVASGGSLFSTDTQYF	TGTGCCAGCAGCGTAGCTTCAGGGGGTTCCCTTTTTAGCACAGATACGCAGTATTTT
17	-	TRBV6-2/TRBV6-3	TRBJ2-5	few	CASSYSAKTGWLETQYF	TGTGCCAGCAGTTACTCGGCCAAAACAGGGTGGCTAGAGACCCAGTACTTC
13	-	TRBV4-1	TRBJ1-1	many	CASSHPMNTEAFF	TGCGCCAGCAGCCACCCCATGAACACTGAAGCTTTCTTT
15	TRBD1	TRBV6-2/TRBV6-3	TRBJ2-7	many	CASRAPSTGSQRADF	TGTGCCAGCAGGGCTCCCTCGACAGGGAGCCAGAGAGCGGACTTC
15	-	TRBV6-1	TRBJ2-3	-	CASDDGQPAINTQYF	TGTGCCAGTGATGATGGACAGCCAGCAATTAATACGCAGTATTTT
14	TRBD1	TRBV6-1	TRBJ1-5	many	CASRADRVNQPQHF	TGTGCCAGCAGGGCTGACAGGGTCAATCAGCCCCAGCATTTT
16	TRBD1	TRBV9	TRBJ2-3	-	CASSTGGNPYTDTQYF	TGTGCCAGCAGCACAGGGGGGAACCCCTACACAGATACGCAGTATTTT